These T cell receptor beta chains were read from a single sample in a study of Tregs in tolerant kidney transplant recipients. Method: immunoSEQ multiplex PCR; TCRdb's copy keeps in-frame clones and lacks some. The table records over 55,000 clones, 65% to 85% of them present only once. Input material: CD4+ T cells from blood. Source of these receptors: a human donor in good health. CDR3s include the opening cysteine and the closing phenylalanine or tryptophan. Fields, in order: V gene, clone size, J gene, D gene, CDR3 protein, CDR3 DNA. A D gene is named only where the DNA matches it firmly. Only some rows state a clone size, as once, few, many or a class for expanded clones.

v_call: TRBV5-1
clone_size: -
j_call: TRBJ2-5
d_call: -
cdr3_aa: CASSSSNLRWETQYF
cdr3_nt: TGCGCCAGCAGCTCCTCCAACCTACGGTGGGAGACCCAGTACTTC

v_call: TRBV27
clone_size: -
j_call: TRBJ2-1
d_call: TRBD2
cdr3_aa: CASSLIMGGGLAGGLQDGNEQFF
cdr3_nt: TGTGCCAGCAGTTTAATAATGGGAGGCGGACTAGCGGGGGGGCTACAGGATGGGAATGAGCAGTTCTTC

v_call: TRBV4-3
clone_size: few
j_call: TRBJ2-3
d_call: -
cdr3_aa: CASSQDPGVSTDTQYF
cdr3_nt: TGCGCCAGCAGCCAAGACCCGGGGGTTAGCACAGATACGCAGTATTTT

v_call: TRBV29-1
clone_size: -
j_call: TRBJ2-7
d_call: -
cdr3_aa: CSVVVRGLKNEQYF
cdr3_nt: TGCAGCGTTGTGGTAAGAGGGTTGAAAAACGAGCAGTACTTC

v_call: TRBV18
clone_size: -
j_call: TRBJ2-2
d_call: -
cdr3_aa: CASQGDSTTGELFF
cdr3_nt: TGTGCCAGCCAGGGAGACAGTACTACCGGGGAGCTGTTTTTT

v_call: TRBV6-5
clone_size: -
j_call: TRBJ2-6
d_call: -
cdr3_aa: CASSWGSGANVLTF
cdr3_nt: TGTGCCAGCAGTTGGGGGTCTGGGGCCAACGTCCTGACTTTC

v_call: TRBV7-2
clone_size: few
j_call: TRBJ2-3
d_call: -
cdr3_aa: CASSLSRGDTQYF
cdr3_nt: TGTGCCAGCAGCTTATCGAGGGGAGATACGCAGTATTTT

v_call: TRBV5-1
clone_size: once
j_call: TRBJ2-5
d_call: -
cdr3_aa: CASSNEGVETQYF
cdr3_nt: TGCGCCAGCAGCAATGAGGGGGTAGAGACCCAGTACTTC

v_call: TRBV11-3
clone_size: once
j_call: TRBJ2-7
d_call: TRBD2
cdr3_aa: CASRGLAGEEEQYF
cdr3_nt: TGTGCCAGCAGGGGACTAGCGGGAGAGGAGGAGCAGTACTTC

v_call: TRBV5-1
clone_size: -
j_call: TRBJ1-3
d_call: -
cdr3_aa: CASSFGRAGNTIYF
cdr3_nt: TGCGCCAGCAGCTTCGGCAGGGCAGGAAACACCATATATTTT

v_call: TRBV12-5
clone_size: -
j_call: TRBJ2-3
d_call: TRBD2
cdr3_aa: CASGFSTSGLYTDTQYF
cdr3_nt: TGTGCTAGTGGTTTCTCGACTAGCGGGCTATACACAGATACGCAGTATTTT

v_call: TRBV6-1
clone_size: once
j_call: TRBJ1-1
d_call: TRBD1
cdr3_aa: CASSDTGTGNTEAFF
cdr3_nt: TGTGCCAGCAGTGACACCGGGACAGGGAACACTGAAGCTTTCTTT

v_call: TRBV10-3
clone_size: -
j_call: TRBJ2-1
d_call: TRBD2
cdr3_aa: CAMRSAGGHYNEQFF
cdr3_nt: TGTGCCATGAGGTCAGCGGGGGGCCACTACAATGAGCAGTTCTTC

v_call: TRBV11-3
clone_size: -
j_call: TRBJ2-5
d_call: TRBD2
cdr3_aa: CASSTTSGDQETQYF
cdr3_nt: TGTGCCAGCAGCACGACTAGCGGAGACCAAGAGACCCAGTACTTC

v_call: TRBV2
clone_size: -
j_call: TRBJ2-6
d_call: TRBD1
cdr3_aa: CASKGTGDSGANVLTF
cdr3_nt: TGTGCCAGCAAGGGGACAGGGGACTCTGGGGCCAACGTCCTGACTTTC

v_call: TRBV5-4
clone_size: -
j_call: TRBJ2-7
d_call: -
cdr3_aa: CASSPDYPSYEQYF
cdr3_nt: TGTGCCAGCAGCCCGGACTACCCGTCCTACGAGCAGTACTTC

v_call: TRBV5-1
clone_size: -
j_call: TRBJ2-7
d_call: -
cdr3_aa: CASSSYFGTSAREQYF
cdr3_nt: TGCGCCAGCAGCTCTTATTTCGGTACTAGTGCACGCGAGCAGTACTTC

v_call: TRBV4-1
clone_size: -
j_call: TRBJ2-3
d_call: -
cdr3_aa: CASSQPGTDTQYF
cdr3_nt: TGCGCCAGCAGCCAACCCGGCACAGATACGCAGTATTTT

v_call: TRBV19
clone_size: -
j_call: TRBJ2-2
d_call: -
cdr3_aa: CASKGLTNTGELFF
cdr3_nt: TGTGCCAGCAAGGGACTCACGAACACCGGGGAGCTGTTTTTT

v_call: TRBV7-9
clone_size: -
j_call: TRBJ1-1
d_call: -
cdr3_aa: CASSPGAARNTEAFF
cdr3_nt: TGTGCCAGCAGCCCGGGGGCAGCTCGGAACACTGAAGCTTTCTTT

v_call: TRBV15
clone_size: -
j_call: TRBJ2-1
d_call: TRBD2
cdr3_aa: CATSRERAGQYNEQFF
cdr3_nt: TGTGCCACCAGCAGAGAACGAGCGGGGCAATACAATGAGCAGTTCTTC

v_call: TRBV5-6
clone_size: -
j_call: TRBJ1-1
d_call: -
cdr3_aa: CASSFGRGPSHEAFF
cdr3_nt: TGTGCCAGCAGCTTTGGCCGGGGGCCGTCCCATGAAGCTTTCTTT

v_call: TRBV6-1
clone_size: -
j_call: TRBJ1-2
d_call: -
cdr3_aa: CASTQGTGPDYGYTF
cdr3_nt: TGTGCCAGCACCCAAGGGACTGGCCCAGACTATGGCTACACCTTC

v_call: TRBV20-1
clone_size: -
j_call: TRBJ2-5
d_call: -
cdr3_aa: CSARLEETQYF
cdr3_nt: TGCAGTGCTAGACTGGAGGAGACCCAGTACTTC

v_call: TRBV5-6
clone_size: -
j_call: TRBJ2-7
d_call: -
cdr3_aa: CASIGSRGPYEQYF
cdr3_nt: TGTGCCAGCATCGGATCTCGAGGGCCCTACGAGCAGTACTTC

v_call: TRBV7-2
clone_size: -
j_call: TRBJ1-1
d_call: -
cdr3_aa: CASSFRGSGTEAFF
cdr3_nt: TGTGCCAGCAGCTTTAGGGGCTCTGGCACTGAAGCTTTCTTT

v_call: TRBV11-2
clone_size: -
j_call: TRBJ2-5
d_call: -
cdr3_aa: CASSPGDLRETQYF
cdr3_nt: TGTGCCAGCAGCCCAGGCGATCTACGAGAGACCCAGTACTTC

v_call: TRBV29-1
clone_size: -
j_call: TRBJ1-1
d_call: -
cdr3_aa: CSVGLNTEAFF
cdr3_nt: TGCAGCGTTGGGTTGAACACTGAAGCTTTCTTT

v_call: TRBV19
clone_size: -
j_call: TRBJ2-5
d_call: -
cdr3_aa: CASSRQEHQETQYF
cdr3_nt: TGTGCCAGTAGTCGTCAGGAGCACCAAGAGACCCAGTACTTC

v_call: TRBV5-6
clone_size: -
j_call: TRBJ2-5
d_call: TRBD2
cdr3_aa: CASSFGLAGEAETQYF
cdr3_nt: TGTGCCAGCAGCTTCGGACTAGCGGGAGAGGCAGAGACCCAGTACTTC

v_call: TRBV6-6
clone_size: -
j_call: TRBJ2-3
d_call: TRBD2
cdr3_aa: CASRELAPPPRDTQYF
cdr3_nt: TGTGCCAGCAGGGAACTAGCGCCCCCCCCGCGAGATACGCAGTATTTT

v_call: TRBV5-1
clone_size: -
j_call: TRBJ2-7
d_call: -
cdr3_aa: CASSLGDHSYEQYF
cdr3_nt: TGCGCCAGCAGCCTGGGGGACCACTCCTACGAGCAGTACTTC

v_call: TRBV27
clone_size: once
j_call: TRBJ1-2
d_call: -
cdr3_aa: CASSLAPSDGNYGYTF
cdr3_nt: TGTGCCAGCAGTTTGGCCCCCTCGGACGGTAACTATGGCTACACCTTC

v_call: TRBV30
clone_size: -
j_call: TRBJ2-5
d_call: -
cdr3_aa: CAWTGAGDETQYF
cdr3_nt: TGTGCCTGGACTGGGGCCGGGGACGAGACCCAGTACTTC

v_call: TRBV29-1
clone_size: -
j_call: TRBJ2-7
d_call: -
cdr3_aa: CSVAKSSGAGEQYF
cdr3_nt: TGCAGCGTTGCCAAGAGTTCGGGAGCGGGTGAGCAGTACTTC

v_call: TRBV6-1
clone_size: -
j_call: TRBJ1-3
d_call: TRBD1
cdr3_aa: CASSPGGSGNTIYF
cdr3_nt: TGTGCCAGCAGTCCAGGGGGCTCTGGAAACACCATATATTTT

v_call: TRBV11-3
clone_size: -
j_call: TRBJ1-4
d_call: TRBD1
cdr3_aa: CASSFETGGATNEKLFF
cdr3_nt: TGTGCCAGCAGCTTTGAGACAGGGGGTGCAACTAATGAAAAACTGTTTTTT

v_call: TRBV28
clone_size: -
j_call: TRBJ1-4
d_call: -
cdr3_aa: CASSLSQTGYREKLFF
cdr3_nt: TGTGCCAGCAGTTTATCCCAGACGGGCTATAGAGAAAAACTGTTTTTT

v_call: TRBV5-5
clone_size: medium-sized
j_call: TRBJ1-5
d_call: -
cdr3_aa: CASSLDQPQHF
cdr3_nt: TGTGCCAGCAGCTTGGACCAGCCCCAGCATTTT

v_call: TRBV20-1
clone_size: -
j_call: TRBJ2-7
d_call: TRBD1
cdr3_aa: CSRDRIYEQYF
cdr3_nt: TGCAGTCGGGACAGGATCTACGAGCAGTACTTC

v_call: TRBV11-2
clone_size: -
j_call: TRBJ2-3
d_call: -
cdr3_aa: CASSLGGSLDTQYF
cdr3_nt: TGTGCCAGCAGCTTAGGGGGGAGCCTAGATACGCAGTATTTT

v_call: TRBV5-4
clone_size: -
j_call: TRBJ2-7
d_call: -
cdr3_aa: CASSLRDYEQYF
cdr3_nt: TGTGCCAGCAGCTTGCGGGACTACGAGCAGTACTTC

v_call: TRBV6-5
clone_size: -
j_call: TRBJ2-7
d_call: TRBD1
cdr3_aa: CASSTTTGDEQYF
cdr3_nt: TGTGCCAGCAGTACAACGACAGGGGACGAGCAGTACTTC

v_call: TRBV9
clone_size: -
j_call: TRBJ2-7
d_call: -
cdr3_aa: CASSVVPGSYEQYF
cdr3_nt: TGTGCCAGCAGCGTAGTTCCGGGGTCCTACGAGCAGTACTTC

v_call: TRBV30
clone_size: -
j_call: TRBJ1-3
d_call: TRBD1
cdr3_aa: CAWKRDRAIAGNTIYF
cdr3_nt: TGTGCCTGGAAGAGGGACAGGGCGATTGCTGGAAACACCATATATTTT

v_call: TRBV5-5
clone_size: -
j_call: TRBJ1-6
d_call: -
cdr3_aa: CASSPYNSPLHF
cdr3_nt: TGTGCCAGCAGCCCGTACAATTCACCCCTCCACTTT

v_call: TRBV2
clone_size: -
j_call: TRBJ2-7
d_call: TRBD1
cdr3_aa: CASSRDRALSEQYF
cdr3_nt: TGTGCCAGCAGTCGGGACAGGGCCCTAAGCGAGCAGTACTTC

v_call: TRBV28
clone_size: -
j_call: TRBJ2-3
d_call: -
cdr3_aa: CASSFPAGITDTQYF
cdr3_nt: TGTGCCAGCAGTTTCCCGGCGGGGATCACAGATACGCAGTATTTT